Following are 7 T cell receptor beta chains from one sample sequenced in a study of a mutant IDH1 vaccine in newly diagnosed glioma. The table came from immunoSEQ multiplex PCR; TCRdb's copy has only in-frame clones and leaves some out. In the table there are about 39,000 clones, 80% of which are singletons. This sample's time point: week 11, during vaccination. The investigators gave 300 ug of mutant IDH1 20-mer peptide in each vaccine dose, together with topical imiquimod. Antigens for these TCRs are unknown. Here the sequenced sample was peripheral blood mononuclear cells (PBMCs), taken from a glioma patient whose treatment included an IDH1 peptide vaccine. The source of these receptors is a woman between 25 and 40 years old with glioma. Some clones in this sample may be carry-over from other donors' samples.

The genes are TRBV5-4 and TRBJ2-3, with 7 bases aligning to TRBD1. CDR1 is SGHNT, CDR2 YYREEE, per germline (reference sequence). The CDR3 totals 15 residues. Losses at the gene ends were 3 bases for V and 2 bases for J; bases not matched to a gene: 6. The CDR3 loop reads CASSSDRLNTDTQYF. CDR3 DNA sequence: TGTGCCAGCAGCTCGGACAGGCTTAACACAGATACGCAGTATTTT.

The rearrangement joins TRBV7-8 to TRBJ1-1; D is undetermined. The germline V and J ends were trimmed by 1 base and 5 bases, with 11 bases remaining between them. Per germline, CDR1 SGHVS and CDR2 FQNEAQ. The CDR3 has 14 residues. The CDR3 protein is CASSLGWVWTEAFF. As DNA, the CDR3 is TGTGCCAGCAGCTTAGGCTGGGTTTGGACTGAAGCTTTCTTT.

The chain recombines TRBV11-2 with TRBJ1-1; no clear D gene. This CDR3 region has 15 residues. Trimming pared 5 bases from V and 3 bases from J, leaving 16 bases between. From germline, CDR1 is SGHAT and CDR2 FQNNGV. The CDR3 region has the DNA TGTGCCAGCAGCCTGGTGGGTAGGGAGTACACTGAAGCTTTCTTT. Residues: CASSLVGREYTEAFF.

DNA for the CDR3: TGTGCCAGCAGCTTGTTAGCGGGATATAACGAGCAGTACTTC. Amino acid sequence: CASSLLAGYNEQYF. The chain combines TRBV7-9 with TRBJ2-7, with 8 bases lining up with TRBD2. Germline V gene lookup returns CDR1 SEHNR and CDR2 FQNEAQ (reference sequence). J lost 5 bases, V lost 3 bases, and 6 bases had no gene match. The CDR3 extends over 14 amino acids.

CDR3: CASSGDTGTYEQYF. The CDR3 DNA sequence: TGCGCCAGCAGCGGCGACACAGGGACCTACGAGCAGTACTTC. The genes are TRBV5-1 and TRBJ2-7; D might be TRBD1 (6 bases). The V gene's germline CDR1 is SGHRS and CDR2 YFSETQ. V lost 4 bases and J 2 bases, leaving 13 bases between the germline ends. The CDR3 contains 14 residues.

V usage is TRBV2 and J usage is TRBJ1-4, with D possibly being TRBD1 (6 bases). The V gene lost 6 bases and the J gene lost 2 bases, with 13 bases spanning the gap. The CDR3 runs to 15 residues. Germline V lookup: CDR1 SNHLY, CDR2 FYNNEI. For the CDR3, the DNA is TGTGCCAGCAGCCGAAGGGGGAACACTAATGAAAAACTGTTTTTT. Translation gives CASSRRGNTNEKLFF. Full variable domain (remainder filled in from reference TRBV2 and TRBJ1-4): EPEVTQTPSHQVTQMGQEVILRCVPISNHLYFYWYRQILGQKVEFLVSFYNNEISEKSEIFDDQFSVERPDGSNFTLKIRSTKLEDSAMYFCASSRRGNTNEKLFFGSGTQLSVL.

This clone showed up just a few times. This chain connects TRBV19 to TRBJ1-1; a weak D match, TRBD1 (6 bases). Germline V gene lookup returns CDR1 LNHDA and CDR2 SQIVND (reference sequence). V lost 4 bases and J 7 bases, leaving 19 bases between the germline ends. This CDR3 is built from 15 residues. The CDR3 bases are TGTGCCAGTAGTAGCGCGACAGGAGGGGTTGGTGAAGCTTTCTTT. Its translation is CASSSATGGVGEAFF.